These 26 T cell receptor beta chains share one sample of origin, sequenced in a study of blood T cell repertoires in COVID-19. Here immunoSEQ multiplex PCR was the method, and the copy in TCRdb shows in-frame clones only, minus some. The sample holds a few hundred thousand clones; about nine tenths are singletons and the top ten take roughly 2.4%. Sequencing was done on a sample of peripheral blood. The receptors stem from a woman in her forties or fifties who had recovered from COVID-19.

The CDR3 DNA sequence: TGTGCCAGCAGCCTAGACAGTAATCAGCCCCAGCATTTT. Translation: CASSLDSNQPQHF. V is TRBV5-4 and J is TRBJ1-5; tentatively, D is TRBD1 (5 bases). CDR3 length: 13 amino acids. V was cut by 4 bases and J by 4 bases, with 9 bases left in between. Germline V gene sequence: CDR1 SGHNT, CDR2 YYREEE (reference sequence).

CDR3: CASSSRGTRNHGYTF. CDR3 DNA: TGTGCCAGCAGCTCGAGGGGGACTAGGAACCATGGCTACACCTTC. The rearrangement links TRBV7-2 to TRBJ1-2; D might be TRBD1 (6 bases). Germline CDR1 reads SGHTA; CDR2 reads FQGNSA. The V end was cut by 4 bases, the J end by 6 bases, with 18 bases between. The CDR3 contains 15 residues.

The rearrangement joins TRBV6-2 or TRBV6-3 to TRBJ1-5, with 7 positions matching TRBD1. This CDR3 has 14 residues. The trim removed 6 bases at V and 2 bases at J, leaving 4 bases unmatched. Germline CDR1 MNHEY, CDR2 SVGEGT. CDR3 in DNA: TGTGCCAGCAGCCGACAGGGTGGCAATCAGCCCCAGCATTTT. As protein: CASSRQGGNQPQHF.

About this clone: Different DNA sequences within this sample yield the same CDR3. The chain employs TRBV28 and TRBJ2-7; 10 bases fit TRBD2. CDR3 length equals 15 residues. Trimming cost V 4 bases and J 1 base; bases outside gene matches: 4. Germline CDR1 MDHEN, CDR2 SYDVKM. The CDR3 loop reads CASSSTSGVSYEQYF. In nucleotides, the CDR3 is TGTGCCAGCAGTTCCACTAGCGGGGTATCCTACGAGCAGTACTTC.

The chain employs TRBV6-2 or TRBV6-3 and TRBJ2-7; TRBD2 is a possible D gene (5 bases). Germline CDR1 MNHEY, CDR2 SVGEGT. CDR3 size: 16 residues. Deletions cut 6 bases from V and 4 bases from J, with 22 bases between. CDR3 in amino acids: CASSRRRKAVTYEQYF. In DNA form, the CDR3 reads TGTGCCAGCAGCCGCCGGAGGAAGGCAGTCACTTACGAGCAGTACTTC.

The rearrangement links TRBV20-1 to TRBJ2-3; TRBD2 is a possible D gene (6 bases). The germline V and J ends were trimmed by 3 bases and 2 bases, with 12 bases remaining between them. CDR1 and CDR2 (germline): DFQATT, SNEGSKA (reference sequence). CDR3 length: 14 amino acids. DNA for the CDR3: TGCAGTGCTAGTTCAAGGACTATCACAGATACGCAGTATTTT. It yields the protein CSASSRTITDTQYF.

The chain has TRBV27 and TRBJ1-1, with TRBD1 identical over 7 bases. The V and J ends lost 2 bases and 0 bases, in that order; junction bases with no gene match: 6. Germline CDR1 is MNHEY and CDR2 is SMNVEV (reference sequence). The CDR3 sequence is 16 residues long. In DNA form, the CDR3 reads TGTGCCAGCAGTTTAAGGTCAGGGGGTGTGAACACTGAAGCTTTCTTT. It is translated as CASSLRSGGVNTEAFF.

The chain carries TRBV6-5 and TRBJ2-7; possibly TRBD1 for D (6 bases). Germline CDR1 is MNHEY and CDR2 is SVGAGI. Deletions cut 6 bases from V and 7 bases from J, with 16 bases between. This CDR3 is 13 amino acids long. Here the CDR3 DNA reads TGTGCCAGCAGCCTACAGGGAGTTCGGGAGCAGTACTTC. This encodes CASSLQGVREQYF.

This sequence joins TRBV5-1 and TRBJ2-3; 11 nucleotides match TRBD2. CDR3 size: 16 residues. In germline, CDR1 is SGHRS, CDR2 YFSETQ. The ends lost 3 bases at V and 2 bases at J; junction bases unmatched: 5. This CDR3 is CASSSLLAGATDTQYF. The CDR3 DNA is TGCGCCAGCAGCTCATTACTAGCGGGGGCCACAGATACGCAGTATTTT.

The chain links TRBV4-1 to TRBJ1-4; 11 nucleotides line up with TRBD1. Trimming took 4 bases from V and 7 from J; bases not matched to a gene: 14. The CDR3 loop spans 18 amino acids. The germline V gene encodes CDR1 MGHRA and CDR2 YSYEKL. This CDR3 reads CASSPSGTGGNFGEKLFF. The CDR3 DNA reads as TGCGCCAGCAGCCCAAGCGGGACAGGGGGTAATTTCGGTGAAAAACTGTTTTTT.

This clone was counted only a few times. The rearrangement uses TRBV5-1 and TRBJ2-1, with TRBD2 matching 7 bases. CDR3 length equals 14 residues. CDR1 and CDR2 from the germline V gene are SGHRS and YFSETQ. With V trimmed by 4 bases and J by 3 bases, 4 bases remained unmatched. CDR3 loop: CASSGLAVYNEQFF. The DNA for the CDR3 is TGCGCCAGCAGCGGTCTAGCGGTCTACAATGAGCAGTTCTTC.

The chain carries TRBV11-2 and TRBJ1-1; D call uncertain. Trimming took off 0 bases at V and 2 bases at J, with 10 bases between the two ends. Germline V gene data show CDR1 as SGHAT and CDR2 as FQNNGV. The CDR3 length is 15 residues. The CDR3, as DNA: TGTGCCAGCAGCTTAGAGCGGTTGCTTAACACTGAAGCTTTCTTT. Translated, it gives CASSLERLLNTEAFF.

This chain joins TRBV2 and TRBJ2-6; no definite D call. Germline values: CDR1 SNHLY, CDR2 FYNNEI. CDR3 length: 15 residues. V lost 5 bases and J lost 0, with 8 bases in between. The DNA of the CDR3 is TGTGCCAGCAGTAAAGGAGACTCTGGGGCCAACGTCCTGACTTTC. Amino acid sequence: CASSKGDSGANVLTF.

The rearrangement links TRBV6-5 to TRBJ1-2; 7 bases match TRBD1. The CDR3 totals 15 residues. Germline V gene lookup returns CDR1 MNHEY and CDR2 SVGAGI. After removal of 4 bases from V and 2 bases from J, the junction contained 7 bases not matched to a gene. This CDR3 is CASSSTGRTNYGYTF. DNA of the CDR3: TGTGCCAGCAGTTCGACAGGGCGGACCAACTATGGCTACACCTTC.

The rearrangement links TRBV5-4 to TRBJ2-1; 9 positions agree with TRBD2. Germline assignment: CDR1 SGHNT and CDR2 YYREEE (reference sequence). The CDR3 consists of 16 residues. V dropped 0 bases and J dropped 3; count of bases not matched to a gene: 4. The CDR3 loop is CASSLELAGLYNEQFF. DNA for the CDR3: TGTGCCAGCAGCTTGGAACTAGCGGGCCTCTACAATGAGCAGTTCTTC.

This sequence joins TRBV5-1 and TRBJ1-1, with D tentatively TRBD1 (5 bases). V gave up 2 bases and J gave up 3 bases, with 8 bases separating them. Germline V CDR1 and CDR2: SGHRS, YFSETQ. The CDR3 runs 13 residues. For the CDR3, the DNA is TGCGCCAGCAGCTTTGACAGTGACACTGAAGCTTTCTTT. This sequence encodes CASSFDSDTEAFF.

This clone was picked up one time. The V gene is TRBV5-1, the J gene TRBJ1-5; TRBD1 agrees at 9 bases. The junction had 2 bases not matched to a gene; V was cut back by 3 bases and J by 1 base. The CDR3 has 15 amino acids. Germline V gene lookup returns CDR1 SGHRS and CDR2 YFSETQ. CDR3 in amino acids: CASSWGQGSNQPQHF. The CDR3 DNA reads as TGCGCCAGCAGCTGGGGACAGGGAAGCAATCAGCCCCAGCATTTT.

The V and J genes are TRBV6-2 or TRBV6-3 and TRBJ1-2; TRBD1 matches 8 bases. The CDR3 extends over 15 amino acids. CDR1 and CDR2 (germline): MNHEY, SVGEGT. Trimming removed 5 bases from V and 2 bases from J; junction bases left unmatched: 7. The CDR3 bases are TGTGCCAGCAGTAACGACCGGACAGGGAACTATGGCTACACCTTC. It is translated as CASSNDRTGNYGYTF.

The chain combines TRBV5-4 with TRBJ2-7; D might be TRBD1 (6 bases). Between the trimmed V and J ends, which lost 4 bases and 0 bases, there was a span of 14 bases. Germline CDR1 and CDR2: SGHNT and YYREEE (reference sequence). The CDR3 is 15 amino acids. CDR3 sequence reads: CASSPEGTRSYEQYF. The CDR3 DNA reads TGTGCCAGCAGCCCGGAAGGGACACGCTCCTACGAGCAGTACTTC. Variable domain in full (rest from reference TRBV5-4 and TRBJ2-7): ETGVTQSPTHLIKTRGQQVTLRCSSQSGHNTVSWYQQALGQGPQFIFQYYREEENGRGNFPPRFSGLQFPNYSSELNVNALELDDSALYLCASSPEGTRSYEQYFGPGTRLTVT.

The rearrangement uses TRBV7-2 and TRBJ2-4; tentatively, D is TRBD1 (6 bases). This CDR3 region has 15 residues. Germline-derived CDR1 and CDR2 are SGHTA and FQGNSA. V lost 5 bases and J lost 8, with 19 bases in between. The CDR3 sequence is CASSPSPRQVDIQYF. Written as DNA, the CDR3 is TGTGCCAGCAGCCCGAGCCCCCGACAGGTCGACATTCAGTACTTC.

The table lists this clone with a count of one. The chain employs TRBV27 and TRBJ2-1; 9 bases are shared with TRBD2. Germline CDR1 is MNHEY and CDR2 is SMNVEV (reference sequence). The V gene end was trimmed by 3 bases and the J gene end by 7 bases; junction bases not matched to a gene: 7. The CDR3 is made up of 15 amino acids. CDR3 DNA: TGTGCCAGCAGTTTTAGGCGGGAGGGGAATAATGAGCAGTTCTTC. It translates to CASSFRREGNNEQFF.

This chain connects TRBV18 to TRBJ1-1, with 8 bases that match TRBD1. Germline V gives CDR1 KGHSH, CDR2 LQKENI. CDR3 length equals 12 residues. With V trimmed by 3 bases and J by 10 bases, 4 bases remained unmatched. The CDR3 loop is CASSPDRVRAFF. Here the CDR3 DNA reads TGTGCCAGCTCACCGGACAGGGTTCGAGCTTTCTTT.

The rearrangement links TRBV27 to TRBJ1-2; the match to TRBD1 covers 8 bases. With V trimmed by 2 bases and J by 7 bases, 6 bases remained unmatched. The CDR3 runs to 14 residues. Germline-derived CDR1 and CDR2 are MNHEY and SMNVEV (reference sequence). The CDR3 sequence: CASSLGQGYLGYTF. The CDR3 DNA reads as TGTGCCAGCAGTTTAGGACAGGGCTACCTTGGCTACACCTTC.

The chain has TRBV6-5 and TRBJ2-7; TRBD2 might be the D (5 bases). This CDR3 contains 12 residues. Germline CDR1 and CDR2: MNHEY and SVGAGI. Between the trimmed V and J ends, which lost 2 bases and 7 bases, there was a span of 9 bases. CDR3 coding DNA: TGTGCCAGCAGTTACCGTTCGGGAGAGCAGTACTTC. This gives the protein CASSYRSGEQYF.

V and J are TRBV7-9 and TRBJ1-2, with D perhaps matching TRBD1 (5 bases). V was clipped by 6 bases and J by 5 bases, with 19 bases between them. This CDR3 contains 15 residues. The germline V gene has CDR1 SEHNR and CDR2 FQNEAQ (reference sequence). DNA of the CDR3: TGTGCCAGCAGTCCCCTGGTGGAAGGGGAATATGGCTACACCTTC. It is translated as CASSPLVEGEYGYTF.

V and J are TRBV6-2 or TRBV6-3 and TRBJ1-5; 7 bases align to TRBD1. V shed 2 bases and J 4 bases; nucleotides not matched to a gene: 14. CDR3 length: 18 residues. CDR1 is MNHEY and CDR2 is SVGEGT in the germline V gene. The chain's CDR3 is CASSYPRRGQVINQPQHF. Written as DNA, the CDR3 is TGTGCCAGCAGTTACCCCCGCCGAGGACAGGTGATAAATCAGCCCCAGCATTTT.